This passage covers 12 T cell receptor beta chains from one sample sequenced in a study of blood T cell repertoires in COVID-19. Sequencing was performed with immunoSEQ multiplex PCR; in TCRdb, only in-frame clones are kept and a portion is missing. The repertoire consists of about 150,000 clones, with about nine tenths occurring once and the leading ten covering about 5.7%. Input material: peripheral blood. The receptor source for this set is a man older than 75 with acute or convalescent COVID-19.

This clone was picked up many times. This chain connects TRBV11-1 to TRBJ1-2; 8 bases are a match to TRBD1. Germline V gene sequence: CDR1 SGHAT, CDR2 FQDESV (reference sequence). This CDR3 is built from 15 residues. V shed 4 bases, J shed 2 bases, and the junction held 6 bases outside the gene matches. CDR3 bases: TGTGCCAGCAGCTCAAGGACAGGGTGGAACTATGGCTACACCTTC. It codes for CASSSRTGWNYGYTF.

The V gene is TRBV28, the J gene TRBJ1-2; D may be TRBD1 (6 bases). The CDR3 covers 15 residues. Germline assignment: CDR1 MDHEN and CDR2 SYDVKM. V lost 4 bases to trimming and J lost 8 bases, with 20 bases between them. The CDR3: CASSSLYAGAGGYTF. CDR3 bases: TGTGCCAGCAGTTCCCTTTATGCGGGGGCAGGGGGCTACACCTTC.

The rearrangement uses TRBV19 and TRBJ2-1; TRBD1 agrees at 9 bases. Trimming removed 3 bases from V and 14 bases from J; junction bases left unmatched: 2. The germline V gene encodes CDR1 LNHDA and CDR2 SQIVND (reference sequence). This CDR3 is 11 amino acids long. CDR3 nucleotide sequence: TGTGCCAGTAGTATCGGGACAGGGAAGTTCTTC. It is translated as CASSIGTGKFF. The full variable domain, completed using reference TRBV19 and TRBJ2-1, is DGGITQSPKYLFRKEGQNVTLSCEQNLNHDAMYWYRQDPGQGLRLIYYSQIVNDFQKGDIAEGYSVSREKKESFPLTVTSAQKNPTAFYLCASSIGTGKFFGPGTRLTVL.

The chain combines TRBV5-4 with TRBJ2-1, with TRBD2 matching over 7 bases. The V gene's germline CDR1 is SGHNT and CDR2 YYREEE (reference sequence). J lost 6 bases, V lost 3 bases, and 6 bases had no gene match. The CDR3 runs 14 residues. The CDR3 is CASSSGGGSNEQFF. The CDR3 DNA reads TGTGCCAGCAGCTCGGGAGGCGGCTCCAATGAGCAGTTCTTC. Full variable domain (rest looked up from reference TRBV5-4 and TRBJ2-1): ETGVTQSPTHLIKTRGQQVTLRCSSQSGHNTVSWYQQALGQGPQFIFQYYREEENGRGNFPPRFSGLQFPNYSSELNVNALELDDSALYLCASSSGGGSNEQFFGPGTRLTVL.

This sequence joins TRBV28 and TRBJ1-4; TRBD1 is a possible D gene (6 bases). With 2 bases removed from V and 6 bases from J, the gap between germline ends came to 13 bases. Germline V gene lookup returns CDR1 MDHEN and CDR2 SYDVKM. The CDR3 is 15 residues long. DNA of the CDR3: TGTGCCAGCAGTTTAATGGGGGCTGGGGATGAAAAACTGTTTTTT. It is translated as CASSLMGAGDEKLFF.

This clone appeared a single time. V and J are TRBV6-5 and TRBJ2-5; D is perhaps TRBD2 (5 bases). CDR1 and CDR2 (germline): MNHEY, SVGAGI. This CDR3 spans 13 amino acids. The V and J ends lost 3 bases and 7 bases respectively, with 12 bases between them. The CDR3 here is CASSYDYAGTQYF. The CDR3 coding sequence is TGTGCCAGCAGTTATGACTACGCGGGGACCCAGTACTTC.

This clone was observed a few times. The CDR3 loop is CASSSLAGYTGELFF. The CDR3 DNA reads TGTGCCAGTAGCTCGCTAGCGGGGTACACCGGGGAGCTGTTTTTT. The chain recombines TRBV19 with TRBJ2-2, with 9 bases fitting TRBD2. Germline V gene sequence: CDR1 LNHDA, CDR2 SQIVND (reference sequence). V shed 6 bases, J shed 3 bases, and the junction held 5 bases outside the gene matches. The CDR3 length is 15 residues.

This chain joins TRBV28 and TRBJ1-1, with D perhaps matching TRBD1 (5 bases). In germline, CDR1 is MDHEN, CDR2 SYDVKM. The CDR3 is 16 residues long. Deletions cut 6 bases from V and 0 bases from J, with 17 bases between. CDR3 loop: CASSPPPGRVNTEAFF. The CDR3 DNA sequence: TGTGCCAGCAGCCCCCCCCCAGGGAGGGTGAACACTGAAGCTTTCTTT.

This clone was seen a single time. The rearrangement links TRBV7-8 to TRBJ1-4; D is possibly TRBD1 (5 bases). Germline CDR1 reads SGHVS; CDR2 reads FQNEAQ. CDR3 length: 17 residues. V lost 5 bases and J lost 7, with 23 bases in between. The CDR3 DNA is TGTGCCAGCAGCACCCCTATTGGGGCCCAAGGAAGTGAAAAACTGTTTTTT. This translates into CASSTPIGAQGSEKLFF.

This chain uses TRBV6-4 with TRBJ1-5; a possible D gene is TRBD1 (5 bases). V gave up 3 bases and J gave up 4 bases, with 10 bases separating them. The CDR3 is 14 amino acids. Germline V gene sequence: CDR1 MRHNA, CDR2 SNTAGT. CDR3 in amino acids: CASSEGGGNQPQHF. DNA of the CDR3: TGTGCCAGCAGTGAGGGGGGGGGAAATCAGCCCCAGCATTTT.

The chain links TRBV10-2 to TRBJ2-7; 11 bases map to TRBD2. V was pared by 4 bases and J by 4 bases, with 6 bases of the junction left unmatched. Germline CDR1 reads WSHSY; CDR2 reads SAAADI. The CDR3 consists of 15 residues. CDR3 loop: CASSGEGLAVYEQYF. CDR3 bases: TGCGCCAGCAGTGGAGAGGGACTAGCGGTGTACGAGCAGTACTTC.

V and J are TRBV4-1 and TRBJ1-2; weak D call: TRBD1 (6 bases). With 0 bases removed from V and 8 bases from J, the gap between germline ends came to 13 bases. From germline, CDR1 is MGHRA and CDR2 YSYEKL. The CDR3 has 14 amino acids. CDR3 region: CASSQEGRGFGYTF. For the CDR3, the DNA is TGCGCCAGCAGCCAAGAGGGTAGGGGGTTCGGCTACACCTTC.